The present T cell receptor (beta chain) was sequenced within a study of blood T cell repertoires in COVID-19. Assay used: immunoSEQ multiplex PCR; TCRdb lists only in-frame clones, some missing. Among about 210,000 clones listed, under 90% were seen once. Germline CDR1 LGHNA, CDR2 YNFKEQ. The V end was cut by 0 bases, the J end by 4 bases, with 17 bases between. This CDR3 has 17 amino acids. Ages ranged from 18 to 89 years, with residence in 20 to 30 US areas. Source material: PBMCs or T cells enriched from blood (not recorded which). The chain links TRBV4-2 to TRBJ2-3; D may be TRBD1 (6 bases). The clonotype was recovered from a woman aged 45-65 years with acute COVID-19. The CDR3 reads CASSQDPGQGGADTQYF. The CDR3 DNA reads as TGTGCCAGCAGCCAAGATCCGGGACAAGGGGGTGCAGATACGCAGTATTTT.